This TCR beta chain was sequenced in a study of cytomegalovirus exposure and HLA in healthy donors. Note on this clone: Its antigen is as yet unknown.

V was cut by 0 bases and J by 7 bases, with 8 bases left in between. This CDR3 is 13 amino acids long. Per germline, CDR1 SGHRS and CDR2 YFSETQ. Primers for the PCR totalled 60 Vbeta and 13 Jbeta. This table comes from immunoSEQ multiplex PCR, and its TCRdb copy is limited to in-frame clones, with some not included. Here the sample spans about 98,000 clones, roughly two thirds being singletons. Notes on the study in general: Published work reported that the classifier diagnosed cytomegalovirus status with high specificity and sensitivity.

This chain links TRBV5-1 with TRBJ2-1; a possible D gene is TRBD2 (5 bases). What was sequenced was PBMCs. This TCR was recovered from a man over 45 in good health and CMV-seronegative. The CDR3: CASSLDPGNEQFF. The CDR3 coding sequence is TGCGCCAGCAGCTTGGATCCGGGGAATGAGCAGTTCTTC.